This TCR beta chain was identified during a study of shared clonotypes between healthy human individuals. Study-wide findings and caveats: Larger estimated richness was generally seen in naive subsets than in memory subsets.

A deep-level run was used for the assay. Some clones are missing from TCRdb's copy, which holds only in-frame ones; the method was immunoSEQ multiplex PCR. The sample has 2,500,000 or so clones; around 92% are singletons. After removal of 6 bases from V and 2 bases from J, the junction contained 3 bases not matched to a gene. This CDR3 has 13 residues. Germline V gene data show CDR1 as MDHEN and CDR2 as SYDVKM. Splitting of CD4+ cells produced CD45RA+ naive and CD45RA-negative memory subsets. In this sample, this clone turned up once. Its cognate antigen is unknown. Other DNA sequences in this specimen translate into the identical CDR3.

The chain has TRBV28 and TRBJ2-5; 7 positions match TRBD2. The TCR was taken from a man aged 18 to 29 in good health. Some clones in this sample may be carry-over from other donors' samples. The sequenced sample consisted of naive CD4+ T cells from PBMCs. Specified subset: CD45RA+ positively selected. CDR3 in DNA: TGTGCCAGCAGACCGGGGGGACAAGAGACCCAGTACTTC. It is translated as CASRPGGQETQYF.